The sequence of this T cell receptor (beta chain) was determined in a study of breast tumors, draining lymph nodes, adjacent tissues. Axillary draining lymph nodes of breast cancer patients supplied the node samples. A note on this clonotype: Its antigen remains unidentified.

The study's findings and limits: Tumor TCR diversity was below lymph nodes but above nontumor tissue. Compared with basal-like, luminal-like tumors shared significantly more repertoire with nontumor tissue.

The ends were cut back, 7 bases at V and 7 bases at J, with 16 bases in the middle. Germline V gives CDR1 WSHSY, CDR2 SAAADI. The CDR3 extends over 13 amino acids. TCRdb called the multiplex PCR reads again in MiXCR, with one record for every CDR3 protein. This sample has over 150,000 distinct CDR3 sequences; around 29% occur once, and the top ten carry roughly 4.3%. This rearrangement joins TRBV10-2 to TRBJ2-5; the D is unclear. This TCR was recovered from a female donor with breast cancer. Some clones in this sample may be carry-over from other donors' samples. Sequenced: axillary lymph node tissue. The CDR3 DNA reads as TGCGCCAGCAAGGTTGGGGTTTTAGGGACCCAGTACTTC. It specifies CASKVGVLGTQYF.